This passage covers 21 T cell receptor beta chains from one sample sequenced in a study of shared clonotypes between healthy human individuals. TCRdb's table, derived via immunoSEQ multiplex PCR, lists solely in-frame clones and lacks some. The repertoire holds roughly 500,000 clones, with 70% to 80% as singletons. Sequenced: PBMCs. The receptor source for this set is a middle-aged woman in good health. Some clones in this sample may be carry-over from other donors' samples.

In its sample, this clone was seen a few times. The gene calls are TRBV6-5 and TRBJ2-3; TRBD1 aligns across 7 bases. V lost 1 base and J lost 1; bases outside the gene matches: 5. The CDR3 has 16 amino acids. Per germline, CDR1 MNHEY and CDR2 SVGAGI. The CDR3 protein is CASSYFRGGGTDTQYF. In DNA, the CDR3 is TGTGCCAGCAGTTACTTCCGAGGGGGCGGCACAGATACGCAGTATTTT.

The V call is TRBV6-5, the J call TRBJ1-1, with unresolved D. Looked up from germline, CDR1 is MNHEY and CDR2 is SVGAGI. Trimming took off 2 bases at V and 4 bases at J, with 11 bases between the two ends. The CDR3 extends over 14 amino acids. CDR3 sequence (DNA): TGTGCCAGCAGTTACCGACTGGGAAGCACTGAAGCTTTCTTT. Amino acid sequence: CASSYRLGSTEAFF.

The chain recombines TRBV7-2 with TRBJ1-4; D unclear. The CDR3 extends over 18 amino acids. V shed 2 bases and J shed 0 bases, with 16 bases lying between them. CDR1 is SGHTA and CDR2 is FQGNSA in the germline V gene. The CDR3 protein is CASSLRMRARATNEKLFF. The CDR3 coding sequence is TGTGCCAGCAGCTTAAGAATGCGGGCCCGTGCAACTAATGAAAAACTGTTTTTT.

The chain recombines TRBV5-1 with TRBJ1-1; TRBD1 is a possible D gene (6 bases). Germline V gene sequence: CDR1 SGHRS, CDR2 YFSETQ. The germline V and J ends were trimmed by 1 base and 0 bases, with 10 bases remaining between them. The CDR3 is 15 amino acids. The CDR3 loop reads CASSLMTGMNTEAFF. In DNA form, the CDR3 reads TGCGCCAGCAGCTTGATGACAGGTATGAACACTGAAGCTTTCTTT.

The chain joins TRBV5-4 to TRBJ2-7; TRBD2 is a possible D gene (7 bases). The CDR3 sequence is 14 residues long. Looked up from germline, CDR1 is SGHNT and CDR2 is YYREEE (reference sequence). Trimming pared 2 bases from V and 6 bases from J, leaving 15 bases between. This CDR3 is CASSFGGRLGEQYF. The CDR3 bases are TGTGCCAGCAGCTTCGGGGGGCGCCTAGGCGAGCAGTACTTC.

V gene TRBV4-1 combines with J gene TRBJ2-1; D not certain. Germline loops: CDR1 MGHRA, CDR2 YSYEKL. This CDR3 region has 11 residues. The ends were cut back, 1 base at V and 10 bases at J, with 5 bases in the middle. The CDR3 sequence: CASSQGEEQFF. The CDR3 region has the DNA TGCGCCAGCAGCCAAGGTGAGGAGCAGTTCTTC.

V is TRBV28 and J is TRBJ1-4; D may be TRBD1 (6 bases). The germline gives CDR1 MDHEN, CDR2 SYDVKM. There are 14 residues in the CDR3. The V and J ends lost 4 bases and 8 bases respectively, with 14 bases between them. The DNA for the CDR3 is TGTGCCAGCAGTTCCCGACAGGTGGGGGAAAAACTGTTTTTT. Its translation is CASSSRQVGEKLFF.

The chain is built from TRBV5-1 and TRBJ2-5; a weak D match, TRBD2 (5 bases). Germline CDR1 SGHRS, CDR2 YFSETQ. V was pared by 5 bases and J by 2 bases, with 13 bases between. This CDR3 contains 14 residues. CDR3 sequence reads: CASRGGSVQETQYF. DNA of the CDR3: TGCGCCAGCAGGGGCGGTAGCGTACAAGAGACCCAGTACTTC.

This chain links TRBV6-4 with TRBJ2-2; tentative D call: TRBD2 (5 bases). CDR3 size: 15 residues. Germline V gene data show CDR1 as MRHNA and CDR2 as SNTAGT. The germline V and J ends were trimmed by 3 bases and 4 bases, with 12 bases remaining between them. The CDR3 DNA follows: TGTGCCAGCAGTGAATACCCTAGCAGCACCGGGGAGCTGTTTTTT. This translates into CASSEYPSSTGELFF.

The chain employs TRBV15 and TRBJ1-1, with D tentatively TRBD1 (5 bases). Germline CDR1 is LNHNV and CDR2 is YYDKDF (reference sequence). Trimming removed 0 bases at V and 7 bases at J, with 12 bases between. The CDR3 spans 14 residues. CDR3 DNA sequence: TGTGCCACCAGCAGAGAGGTGGGGCCCTTTGAAGCTTTCTTT. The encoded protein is CATSREVGPFEAFF.

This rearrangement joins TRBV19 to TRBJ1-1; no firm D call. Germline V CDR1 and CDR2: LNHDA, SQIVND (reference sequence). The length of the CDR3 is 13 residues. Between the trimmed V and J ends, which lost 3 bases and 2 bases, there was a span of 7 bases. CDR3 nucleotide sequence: TGTGCCAGTAGTATTGACATCAACACTGAAGCTTTCTTT. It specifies CASSIDINTEAFF.

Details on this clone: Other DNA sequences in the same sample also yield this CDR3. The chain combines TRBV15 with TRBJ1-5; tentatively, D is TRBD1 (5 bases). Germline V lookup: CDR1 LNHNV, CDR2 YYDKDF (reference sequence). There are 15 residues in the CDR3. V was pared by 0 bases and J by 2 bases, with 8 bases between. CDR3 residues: CATSRDPGGNQPQHF. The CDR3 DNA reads TGTGCCACCAGCAGAGATCCGGGGGGCAATCAGCCCCAGCATTTT.

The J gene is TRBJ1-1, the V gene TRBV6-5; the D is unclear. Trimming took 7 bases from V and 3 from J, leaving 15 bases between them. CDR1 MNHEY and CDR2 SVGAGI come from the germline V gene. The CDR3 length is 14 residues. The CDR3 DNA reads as TGTGCCAGCATGAACGGGCCACCATACACTGAAGCTTTCTTT. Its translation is CASMNGPPYTEAFF.

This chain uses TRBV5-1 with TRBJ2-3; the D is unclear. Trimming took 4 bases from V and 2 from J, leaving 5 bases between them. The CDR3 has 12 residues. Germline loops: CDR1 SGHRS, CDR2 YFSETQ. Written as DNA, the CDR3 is TGCGCCAGCAGCGAGTACACAGATACGCAGTATTTT. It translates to CASSEYTDTQYF.

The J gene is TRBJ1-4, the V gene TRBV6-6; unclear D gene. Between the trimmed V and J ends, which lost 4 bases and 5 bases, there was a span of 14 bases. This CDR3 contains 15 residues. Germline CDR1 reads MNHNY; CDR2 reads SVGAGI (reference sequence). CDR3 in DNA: TGTGCCAGCAGTTCCGGGATCGGGAGGAATGAAAAACTGTTTTTT. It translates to CASSSGIGRNEKLFF.

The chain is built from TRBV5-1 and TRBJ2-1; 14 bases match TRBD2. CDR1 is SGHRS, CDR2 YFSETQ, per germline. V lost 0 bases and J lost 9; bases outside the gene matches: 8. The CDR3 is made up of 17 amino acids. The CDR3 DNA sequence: TGCGCCAGCAGCTTGGCGGGACTAGCGGGAGTTGTGGTTGAGCAGTTCTTC. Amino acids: CASSLAGLAGVVVEQFF.

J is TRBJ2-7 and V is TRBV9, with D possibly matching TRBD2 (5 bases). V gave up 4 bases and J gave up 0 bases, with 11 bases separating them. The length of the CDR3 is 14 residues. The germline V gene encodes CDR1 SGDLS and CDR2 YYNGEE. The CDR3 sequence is CASSPGRGSYEQYF. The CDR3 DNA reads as TGTGCCAGCAGCCCGGGCCGGGGCTCCTACGAGCAGTACTTC.

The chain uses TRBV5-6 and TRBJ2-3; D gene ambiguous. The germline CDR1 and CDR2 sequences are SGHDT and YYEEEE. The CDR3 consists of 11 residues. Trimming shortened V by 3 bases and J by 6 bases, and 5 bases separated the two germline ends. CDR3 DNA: TGTGCCAGCAGCTGGAAGGATACGCAGTATTTT. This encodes CASSWKDTQYF.

In DNA, the CDR3 is TGTGCCAGCAGCTTTGGTGGCAGCCCTTCAACGCCCCAGCATTTT. Protein sequence: CASSFGGSPSTPQHF. The chain employs TRBV5-6 and TRBJ1-5; D is ambiguous. The germline CDR1 and CDR2 sequences are SGHDT and YYEEEE. This CDR3 comprises 15 residues. Trimming shortened V by 2 bases and J by 9 bases, and 18 bases separated the two germline ends.

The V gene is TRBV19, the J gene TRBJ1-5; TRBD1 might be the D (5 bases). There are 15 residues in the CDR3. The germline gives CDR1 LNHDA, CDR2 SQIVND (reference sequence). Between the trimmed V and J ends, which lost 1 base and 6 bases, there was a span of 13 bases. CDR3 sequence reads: CASSIGGGVSQPQHF. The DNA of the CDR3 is TGTGCCAGTAGTATAGGGGGCGGGGTAAGTCAGCCCCAGCATTTT.

The CDR3 sequence: CASREDFSNQPQHF. The CDR3 coding sequence is TGTGCCAGCAGAGAGGACTTTAGCAATCAGCCCCAGCATTTT. This chain uses TRBV2 with TRBJ1-5, with unresolved D. CDR1 and CDR2 from the germline V gene are SNHLY and FYNNEI. CDR3 length: 14 residues. Trimming took 6 bases from V and 0 from J, leaving 9 bases between them.